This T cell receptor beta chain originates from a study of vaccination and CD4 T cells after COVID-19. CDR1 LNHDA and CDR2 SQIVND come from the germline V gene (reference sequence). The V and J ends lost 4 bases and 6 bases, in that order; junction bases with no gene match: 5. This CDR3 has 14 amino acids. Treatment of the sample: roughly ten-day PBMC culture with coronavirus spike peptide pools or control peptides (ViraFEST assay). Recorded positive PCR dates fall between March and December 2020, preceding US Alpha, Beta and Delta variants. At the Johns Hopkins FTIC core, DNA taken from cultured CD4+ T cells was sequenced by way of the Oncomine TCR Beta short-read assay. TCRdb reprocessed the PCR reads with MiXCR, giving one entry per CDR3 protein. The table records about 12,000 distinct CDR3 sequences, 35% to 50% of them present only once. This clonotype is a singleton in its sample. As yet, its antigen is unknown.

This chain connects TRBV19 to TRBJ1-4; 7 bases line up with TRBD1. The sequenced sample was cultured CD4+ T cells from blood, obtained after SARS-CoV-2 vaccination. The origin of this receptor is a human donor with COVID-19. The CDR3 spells CASSREGGYEKLFF. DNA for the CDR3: TGTGCCAGTAGTAGGGAAGGGGGCTATGAAAAACTGTTTTTT. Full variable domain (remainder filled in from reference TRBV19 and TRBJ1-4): DGGITQSPKYLFRKEGQNVTLSCEQNLNHDAMYWYRQDPGQGLRLIYYSQIVNDFQKGDIAEGYSVSREKKESFPLTVTSAQKNPTAFYLCASSREGGYEKLFFGSGTQLSVL.